The clone carrying this TCR beta chain was detected once. V was clipped by 7 bases and J by 1 base, with 8 bases between them. CDR1 is MNHEY, CDR2 SVGAGI, per germline. CDR3 length equals 13 residues. This entry is derived from a study of T cells in narcolepsy. This table comes from immunoSEQ multiplex PCR, and its TCRdb copy is limited to in-frame clones, with some not included. This table has 25,000 to 35,000 clones, roughly 82% appearing once. The J gene is TRBJ1-5, the V gene TRBV6-5; no definite D call. The clonotype comes from a human donor with narcolepsy. Input material: CD45RA- memory CD4+ T cells from PBMCs. CDR3 sequence: CASKGGSNQPQHF. The CDR3 region has the DNA TGTGCCAGCAAGGGTGGGAGCAATCAGCCCCAGCATTTT.